This is a list of T cell receptor beta chains from one sample in a study of human T cells and chemical hapten exposure. TCRdb ran MiXCR on the RACE reads and lists one entry per CDR3 protein. Of about 160,000 distinct CDR3 sequences in the sample, 28% are singletons; the top ten hold under 2.5%. The sample in question was whole blood, obtained in connection with sensitization to the hapten diphenylcyclopropenone (DPC). The origin of the receptors is a woman aged 18-29 years with alopecia areata. Some clones in this sample may be carry-over from other donors' samples. The CDR3 runs from the conserved cysteine through the conserved F or W. D genes are given only for firm matches. Expanded clones get a size class; other rows say once, few or many, or leave the size out.

.,TRBD1,TRBV20-1,TRBJ1-6,TGCAGTGCTAGAGACAGGGGGAATAATTCACCCCTCCACTTT,CSARDRGNNSPLHF
few,.,TRBV6-6,TRBJ2-3,TGTGCCAGCAGACGGGCGGGAGATACGCAGTATTTT,CASRRAGDTQYF
.,TRBD2,TRBV7-9,TRBJ2-3,TGTGCCAGCAGCTCCAGGACTAGCGGGGAAAACACAGATACGCAGTATTTT,CASSSRTSGENTDTQYF
.,TRBD1,TRBV12-3/TRBV12-4,TRBJ1-2,TGTGCCAGCAGCGTTTTTACAGGGGGCGGCTATGGCTACACCTTC,CASSVFTGGGYGYTF
.,.,TRBV7-3,TRBJ2-3,TGTGCCAGCAGCTTAGGTCTCCCGGCAGATACGCAGTATTTT,CASSLGLPADTQYF
.,TRBD1,TRBV2,TRBJ1-3,TGTGCCAGCAGTGAAAGGGACAGGGGAGGAAACACCATATATTTT,CASSERDRGGNTIYF
.,.,TRBV18,TRBJ2-1,TGTGCCAGCTCCCATCAGGGCTACGACCTCTCACTCCATGAGCAGTTCTTC,CASSHQGYDLSLHEQFF
.,.,TRBV27,TRBJ2-5,TGTGCCAGCAGTGAAGCCGGGACCAAAGAGACCCAGTACTTC,CASSEAGTKETQYF
once,.,TRBV7-3,TRBJ2-7,TGTGCCAGCAGCTCCGGAGGACCAGGGGTATCCTACGAGCGGTACTTC,CASSSGGPGVSYERYF
many,.,TRBV14,TRBJ2-1,TGTGCCAGCAGTCCTCGACTATCCCCTGAGCAGTTCTTC,CASSPRLSPEQFF
few,.,TRBV15,TRBJ1-5,TGTGCCACCAGCAGTTTGAATCAGCCCCAGCATTTT,CATSSLNQPQHF
.,TRBD2,TRBV15,TRBJ2-1,TGTGCCACCAGCGGAGAGACTAGCGCGAAAGAGGGTGAGCAGTTCTTC,CATSGETSAKEGEQFF
.,.,TRBV12-3/TRBV12-4,TRBJ1-2,TGTGCCAGCAGTCATGAAGCGGGACTGCGGGGCTACACCTTC,CASSHEAGLRGYTF
few,.,TRBV28,TRBJ1-3,TGTGCCTGCACAGGCAGAGGCTCTGGAAACACCATATATTTT,CACTGRGSGNTIYF
few,.,TRBV7-2,TRBJ1-2,TGTGCCAGCAGCCCCACGGGGACCCCCTATGGCTACACCTTC,CASSPTGTPYGYTF
many,.,TRBV29-1,TRBJ2-3,TGCAGCGTTGAAGGGGGGGCTCGAACAGATACGCAGTATTTT,CSVEGGARTDTQYF
few,TRBD1,TRBV2,TRBJ2-7,TGTGCCAGCCACCGGGACAGGGTAGGGGAGCAGTACTTC,CASHRDRVGEQYF
few,.,TRBV6-2/TRBV6-3,TRBJ1-1,TGTGCCAGTTATGCAGGGATGAACACTGAAGCTTTCTTT,CASYAGMNTEAFF
.,.,TRBV28,TRBJ1-4,TGTGCCAGCAGTACTCCCCAGGGTTTAAGTGAAAAACTGTTTTTT,CASSTPQGLSEKLFF
many,.,TRBV12-3/TRBV12-4,TRBJ1-1,TGTGCCAGCACCCCGGGGGGCGGTGAAGCTTTCTTT,CASTPGGGEAFF
few,.,TRBV10-3,TRBJ1-4,TGTGCCATCAGAGGGGATGAAAAACTGTTTTTT,CAIRGDEKLFF
few,.,TRBV5-1,TRBJ1-2,TGCGCCAGTTCCGACACTAACTATGGCTACACCTTC,CASSDTNYGYTF
.,.,TRBV20-1,TRBJ2-1,TGCAGTGCGATCGGGACGCTGGAGCAGTTCTTC,CSAIGTLEQFF
few,TRBD2,TRBV5-1,TRBJ2-7,TGCGCCAGCAGCCCCGGGACTAGCGGATACGAGCAGTACTTC,CASSPGTSGYEQYF
.,.,TRBV29-1,TRBJ1-3,TGCAGCGTTGAGGTTGGGCGGCGAAACACCATATATTTT,CSVEVGRRNTIYF
.,.,TRBV20-1,TRBJ1-5,TGCAGTGCTAGAGATCAAGGAAATCAGCCCCAGCATTTT,CSARDQGNQPQHF
.,.,TRBV2,TRBJ2-7,TGTGCCAGCAGGCCGGACGGCTACGAGCAGTACTTC,CASRPDGYEQYF
once,.,TRBV6-6,TRBJ2-3,TGTGCCTGCGAGGGGGATGAGTCGGATACGCAGTATTTT,CACEGDESDTQYF
many,TRBD2,TRBV7-9,TRBJ2-5,TGTGCCAGCAGCTCCTGGACTAGCCACGTCGAGACCCAGTACTTC,CASSSWTSHVETQYF
.,.,TRBV9,TRBJ2-5,TGTGCCAGCAGCGTAGGTCTGCGCGGCGAGACCCAGTACTTC,CASSVGLRGETQYF
few,.,TRBV6-5,TRBJ1-1,TGTGCCAGCAGTCAGCTTGGGGGGCTTGGTGAAGCTTTCTTT,CASSQLGGLGEAFF
.,.,TRBV18,TRBJ1-6,TGTGCCAGCTCACCGAGGGGTAGGCGGAATTCACCCCTCCACTTT,CASSPRGRRNSPLHF
few,.,TRBV11-1,TRBJ2-7,TGTGCCAGCAGCTCCGGCATGACTGACTACGAGCAGTACTTC,CASSSGMTDYEQYF
.,.,TRBV4-1,TRBJ2-5,TGCGCCAGCAGCCAAGGGAGGCTCCAGTACTTC,CASSQGRLQYF
.,.,TRBV6-2/TRBV6-3,TRBJ2-7,TGTGCCAGCACTCACTGGGGGGCCCCAGCCTACGAGCAGTACTTC,CASTHWGAPAYEQYF
.,.,TRBV6-2/TRBV6-3,TRBJ2-1,TGTGCCAGCAGCACCTTAGCCCCTAGCTCCTACAATGAGCAGTTCTTC,CASSTLAPSSYNEQFF
many,.,TRBV29-1,TRBJ2-1,TGCAGCGTTGGGGGGGAGCAGTTCTTC,CSVGGEQFF
few,.,TRBV4-1,TRBJ2-7,TGCGCCAGCAGCCAAGATTTGGGAGCCGAGCAGTACTTC,CASSQDLGAEQYF